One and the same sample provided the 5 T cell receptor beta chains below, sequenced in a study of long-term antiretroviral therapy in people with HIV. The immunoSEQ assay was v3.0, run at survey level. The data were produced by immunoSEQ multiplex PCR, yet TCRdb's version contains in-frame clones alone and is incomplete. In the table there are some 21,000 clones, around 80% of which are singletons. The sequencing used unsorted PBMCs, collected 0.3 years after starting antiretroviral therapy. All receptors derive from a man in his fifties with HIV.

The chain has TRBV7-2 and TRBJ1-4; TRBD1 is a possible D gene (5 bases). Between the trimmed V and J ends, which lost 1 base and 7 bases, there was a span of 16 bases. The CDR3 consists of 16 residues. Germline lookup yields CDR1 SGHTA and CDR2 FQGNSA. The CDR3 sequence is CASSLVGGSGGEKLFF. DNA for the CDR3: TGTGCCAGCAGCTTAGTCGGGGGGTCGGGTGGTGAAAAACTGTTTTTT.

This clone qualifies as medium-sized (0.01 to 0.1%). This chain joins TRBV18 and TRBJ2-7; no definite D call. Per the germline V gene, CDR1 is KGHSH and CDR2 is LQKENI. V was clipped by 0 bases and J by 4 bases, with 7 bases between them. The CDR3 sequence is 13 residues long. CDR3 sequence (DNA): TGTGCCAGCTCACCACCTTTGGGTTACGAGCAGTACTTC. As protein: CASSPPLGYEQYF.

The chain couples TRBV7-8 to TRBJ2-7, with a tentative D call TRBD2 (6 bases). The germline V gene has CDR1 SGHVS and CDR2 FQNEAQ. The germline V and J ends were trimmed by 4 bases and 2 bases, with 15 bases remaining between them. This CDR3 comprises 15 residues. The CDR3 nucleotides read TGTGCCAGCAGCTATTCCGGGACTTTTGCCTACGAGCAGTACTTC. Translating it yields CASSYSGTFAYEQYF.

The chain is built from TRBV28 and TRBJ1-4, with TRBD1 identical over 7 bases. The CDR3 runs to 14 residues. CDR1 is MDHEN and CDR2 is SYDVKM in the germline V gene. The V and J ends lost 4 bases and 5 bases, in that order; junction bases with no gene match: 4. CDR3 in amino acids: CASSYQGGNEKLFF. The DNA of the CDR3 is TGTGCCAGCAGTTACCAGGGGGGAAATGAAAAACTGTTTTTT. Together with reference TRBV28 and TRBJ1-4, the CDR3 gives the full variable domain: DVKVTQSSRYLVKRTGEKVFLECVQDMDHENMFWYRQDPGLGLRLIYFSYDVKMKEKGDIPEGYSVSREKKERFSLILESASTNQTSMYLCASSYQGGNEKLFFGSGTQLSVL.

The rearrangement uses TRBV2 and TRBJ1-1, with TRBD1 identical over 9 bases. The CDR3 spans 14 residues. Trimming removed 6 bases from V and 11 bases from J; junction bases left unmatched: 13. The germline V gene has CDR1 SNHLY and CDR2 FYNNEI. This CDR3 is CASSPGTGFTPAFF. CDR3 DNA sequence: TGTGCCAGCAGCCCCGGGACAGGGTTTACACCGGCTTTCTTT.